This TCR beta chain was obtained from a study of early T cells in non-severe SARS-CoV-2 infection. The overall study: Chains were not paired, and sequencing was done on bulk RNA from unsorted whole blood. Study-level findings and limits: There was a bias toward anti-spike CD8 responses in VDJdb matching, which missed private and CD4 specificities.

Researchers attached unique molecular identifiers to individual cDNA molecules. Via MiXCR, TCRdb re-called the 5' RACE reads, giving one row per CDR3 protein. Among approximately 76,000 distinct CDR3 sequences listed, over 12% were seen once. Trimming removed 4 bases at V and 5 bases at J, with 8 bases between. Germline CDR1 is SGHVS and CDR2 is FNYEAQ. The CDR3 is 12 residues long. About this clonotype: No antigen is known for it.

The sample consisted of whole blood. The clonotype comes from an adult who was a healthcare worker with PCR-confirmed SARS-CoV-2 infection or an uninfected control (not recorded which). The rearrangement joins TRBV7-6 to TRBJ1-1; TRBD1 is a possible D gene (5 bases). CDR3 loop: CASSSGITEAFF. The CDR3 bases are TGTGCCAGCAGCTCAGGGATTACTGAAGCTTTCTTT.